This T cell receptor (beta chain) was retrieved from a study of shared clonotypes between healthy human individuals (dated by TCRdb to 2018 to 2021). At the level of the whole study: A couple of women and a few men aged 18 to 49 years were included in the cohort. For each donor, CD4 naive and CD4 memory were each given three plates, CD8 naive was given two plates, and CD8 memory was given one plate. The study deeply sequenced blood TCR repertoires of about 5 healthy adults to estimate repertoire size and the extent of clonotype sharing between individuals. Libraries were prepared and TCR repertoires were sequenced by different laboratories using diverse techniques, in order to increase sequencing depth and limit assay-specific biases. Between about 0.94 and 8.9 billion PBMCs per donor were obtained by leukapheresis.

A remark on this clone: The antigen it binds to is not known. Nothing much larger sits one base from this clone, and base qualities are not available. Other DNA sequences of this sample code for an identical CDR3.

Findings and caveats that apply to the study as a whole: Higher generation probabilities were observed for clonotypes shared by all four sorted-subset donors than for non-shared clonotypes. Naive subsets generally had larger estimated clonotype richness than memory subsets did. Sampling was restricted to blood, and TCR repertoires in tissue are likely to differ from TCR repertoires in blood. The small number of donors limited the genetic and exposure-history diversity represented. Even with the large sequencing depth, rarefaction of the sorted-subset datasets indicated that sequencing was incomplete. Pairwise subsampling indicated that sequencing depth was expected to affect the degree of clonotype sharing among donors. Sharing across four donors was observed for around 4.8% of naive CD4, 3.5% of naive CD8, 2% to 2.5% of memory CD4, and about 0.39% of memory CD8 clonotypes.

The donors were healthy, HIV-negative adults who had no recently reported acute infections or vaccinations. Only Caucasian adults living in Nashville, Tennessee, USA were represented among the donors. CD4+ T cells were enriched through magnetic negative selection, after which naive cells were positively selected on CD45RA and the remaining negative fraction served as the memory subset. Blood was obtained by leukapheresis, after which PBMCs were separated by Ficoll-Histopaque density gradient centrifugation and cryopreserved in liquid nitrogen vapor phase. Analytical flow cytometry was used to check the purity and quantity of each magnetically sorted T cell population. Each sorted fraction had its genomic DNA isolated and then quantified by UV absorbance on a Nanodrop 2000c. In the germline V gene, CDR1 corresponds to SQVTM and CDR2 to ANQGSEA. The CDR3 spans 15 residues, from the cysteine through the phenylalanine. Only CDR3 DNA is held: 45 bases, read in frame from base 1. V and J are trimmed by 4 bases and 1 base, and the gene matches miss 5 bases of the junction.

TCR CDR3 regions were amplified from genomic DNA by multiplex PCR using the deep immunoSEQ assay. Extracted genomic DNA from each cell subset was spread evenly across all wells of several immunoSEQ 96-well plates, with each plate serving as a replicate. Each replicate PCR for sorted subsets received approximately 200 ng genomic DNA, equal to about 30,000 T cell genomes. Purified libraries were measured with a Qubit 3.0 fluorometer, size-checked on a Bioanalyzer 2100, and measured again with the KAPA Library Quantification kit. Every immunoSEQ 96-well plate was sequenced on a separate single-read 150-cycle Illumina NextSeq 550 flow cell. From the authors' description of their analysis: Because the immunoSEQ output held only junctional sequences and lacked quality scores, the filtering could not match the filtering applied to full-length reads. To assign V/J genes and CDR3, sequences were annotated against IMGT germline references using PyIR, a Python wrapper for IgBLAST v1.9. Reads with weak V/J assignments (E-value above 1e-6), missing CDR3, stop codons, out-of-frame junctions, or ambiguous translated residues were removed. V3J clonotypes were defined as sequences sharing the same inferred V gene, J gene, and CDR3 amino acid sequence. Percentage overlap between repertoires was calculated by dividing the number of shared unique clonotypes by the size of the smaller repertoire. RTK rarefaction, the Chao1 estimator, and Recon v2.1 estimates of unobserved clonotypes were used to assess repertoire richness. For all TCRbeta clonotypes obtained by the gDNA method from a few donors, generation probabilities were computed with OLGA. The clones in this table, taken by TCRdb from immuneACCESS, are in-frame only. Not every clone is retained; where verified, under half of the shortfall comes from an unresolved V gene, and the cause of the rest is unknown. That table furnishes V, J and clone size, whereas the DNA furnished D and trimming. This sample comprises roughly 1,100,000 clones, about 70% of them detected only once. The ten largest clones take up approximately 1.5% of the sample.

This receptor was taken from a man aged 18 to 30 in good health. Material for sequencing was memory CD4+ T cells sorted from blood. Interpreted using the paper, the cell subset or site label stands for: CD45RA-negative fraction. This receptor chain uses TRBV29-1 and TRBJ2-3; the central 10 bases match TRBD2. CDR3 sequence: CSVGGLAGGTDTQYF. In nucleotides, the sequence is TGCAGCGTTGGAGGCCTAGCGGGGGGCACAGATACGCAGTATTTT.